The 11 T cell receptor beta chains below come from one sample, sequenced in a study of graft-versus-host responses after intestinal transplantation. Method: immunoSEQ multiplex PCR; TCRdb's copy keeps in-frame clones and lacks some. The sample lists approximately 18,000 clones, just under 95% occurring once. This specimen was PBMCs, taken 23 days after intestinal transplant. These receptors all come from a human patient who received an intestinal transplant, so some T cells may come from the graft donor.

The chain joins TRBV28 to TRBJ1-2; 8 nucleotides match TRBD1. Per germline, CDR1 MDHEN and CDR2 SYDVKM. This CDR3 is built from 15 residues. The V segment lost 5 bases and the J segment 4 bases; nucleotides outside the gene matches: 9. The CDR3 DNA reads TGTGCCAGCAGTCCGCCCGGGACAGGCCTCTATGGCTACACCTTC. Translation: CASSPPGTGLYGYTF.

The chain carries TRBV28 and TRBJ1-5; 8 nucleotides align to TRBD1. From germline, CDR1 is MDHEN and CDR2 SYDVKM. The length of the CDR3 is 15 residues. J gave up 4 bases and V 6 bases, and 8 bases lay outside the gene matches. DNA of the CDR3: TGTGCCAGCAGCCCCGGACAGGGAAGGAATCAGCCCCAGCATTTT. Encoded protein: CASSPGQGRNQPQHF.

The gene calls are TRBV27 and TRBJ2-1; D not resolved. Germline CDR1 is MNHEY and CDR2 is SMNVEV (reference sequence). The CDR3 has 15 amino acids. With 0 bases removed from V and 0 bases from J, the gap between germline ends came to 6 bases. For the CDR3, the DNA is TGTGCCAGCAGTTTATCCTCCCCCTCCTACAATGAGCAGTTCTTC. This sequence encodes CASSLSSPSYNEQFF.

CDR3 in DNA: TGTGCCAGCAGTTACTCCGTATCGGTCAGGGAGGATGGCTACACCTTC. The encoded protein is CASSYSVSVREDGYTF. The V gene is TRBV6-5, the J gene TRBJ1-2; possibly TRBD1 for D (5 bases). V was shortened by 0 bases and J by 6 bases, with 17 bases between the two germline ends. Germline CDR1 reads MNHEY; CDR2 reads SVGAGI. The CDR3 sequence is 16 residues long.

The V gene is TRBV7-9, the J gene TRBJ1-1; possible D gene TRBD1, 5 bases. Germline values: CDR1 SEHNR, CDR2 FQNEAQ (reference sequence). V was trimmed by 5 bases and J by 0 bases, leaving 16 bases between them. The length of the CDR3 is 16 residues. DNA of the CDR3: TGTGCCAGCAGCCCGGGGGACCCTCCTATGAACACTGAAGCTTTCTTT. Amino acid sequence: CASSPGDPPMNTEAFF. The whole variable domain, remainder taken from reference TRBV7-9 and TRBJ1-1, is DTGVSQNPRHKITKRGQNVTFRCDPISEHNRLYWYRQTLGQGPEFLTYFQNEAQLEKSRLLSDRFSAERPKGSFSTLEIQRTEQGDSAMYLCASSPGDPPMNTEAFFGQGTRLTVV.

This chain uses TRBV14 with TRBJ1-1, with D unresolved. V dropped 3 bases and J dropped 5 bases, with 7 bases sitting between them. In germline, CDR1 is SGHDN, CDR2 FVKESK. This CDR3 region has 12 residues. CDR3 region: CASSHLWTEAFF. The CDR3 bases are TGTGCCAGCAGCCACCTATGGACTGAAGCTTTCTTT.

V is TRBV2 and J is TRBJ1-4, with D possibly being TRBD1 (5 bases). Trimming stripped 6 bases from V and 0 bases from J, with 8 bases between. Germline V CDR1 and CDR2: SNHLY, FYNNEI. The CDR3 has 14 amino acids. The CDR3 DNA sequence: TGTGCCAGCAGGATGACAGCAACTAATGAAAAACTGTTTTTT. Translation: CASRMTATNEKLFF.

CDR3 residues: CASSVVSGGETQYF. The CDR3 bases are TGTGCCAGCAGCGTTGTAAGCGGAGGAGAGACCCAGTACTTC. V and J are TRBV9 and TRBJ2-5; D possibly corresponds to TRBD2 (5 bases). The V and J ends lost 2 bases and 4 bases respectively, with 12 bases between them. CDR1 and CDR2 from the germline V gene are SGDLS and YYNGEE. CDR3 length: 14 residues.

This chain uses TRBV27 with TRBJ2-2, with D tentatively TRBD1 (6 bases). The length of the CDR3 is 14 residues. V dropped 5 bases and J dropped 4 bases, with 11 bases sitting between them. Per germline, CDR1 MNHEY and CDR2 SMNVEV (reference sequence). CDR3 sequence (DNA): TGTGCCAGCAGTGTCTCAGGGGTCACCGGGGAGCTGTTTTTT. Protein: CASSVSGVTGELFF.

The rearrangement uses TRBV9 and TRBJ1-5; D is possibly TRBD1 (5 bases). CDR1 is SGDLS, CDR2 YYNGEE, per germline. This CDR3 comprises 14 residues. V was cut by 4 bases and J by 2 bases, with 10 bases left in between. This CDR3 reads CASSRGGGNQPQHF. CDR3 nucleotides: TGTGCCAGCAGCCGTGGGGGGGGCAATCAGCCCCAGCATTTT.

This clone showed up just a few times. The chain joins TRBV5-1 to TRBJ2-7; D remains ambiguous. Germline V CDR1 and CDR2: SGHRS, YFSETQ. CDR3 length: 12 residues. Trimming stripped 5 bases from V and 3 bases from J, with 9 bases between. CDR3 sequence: CASREKDYEQYF. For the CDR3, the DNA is TGCGCCAGCAGGGAGAAGGACTACGAGCAGTACTTC.